This T cell receptor (beta chain) was found in a study of blood T cell repertoires in COVID-19. TCRdb's copy holds only in-frame clones and misses some; the assay was immunoSEQ multiplex PCR. The table records roughly 300,000 clones, around 89% of them present only once. V lost 1 base to trimming and J lost 2 bases; unmatched junction nucleotides: 3. The CDR3 totals 15 residues. Germline V CDR1 and CDR2: SGHRS, YFSETQ. The sequence came from a man between 18 and 35 years old who had recovered from COVID-19. The specimen sequenced was peripheral blood. The J gene is TRBJ2-7, the V gene TRBV5-1; 10 positions agree with TRBD2. The CDR3 loop is CASSLRGTSAYEQYF. CDR3 coding DNA: TGCGCCAGCAGCTTGAGGGGGACTAGCGCCTACGAGCAGTACTTC.